These 11 T cell receptor beta chains were sequenced from one sample in a study of blood T cell repertoires in COVID-19 (dated by TCRdb to the early 2020s). Receptor amplification or capture employed the immunoSEQ multiplex PCR assay. TCRdb retrieved this table from immuneACCESS and kept in-frame rearrangements only. Not all clones are present; in checked studies, unresolved V genes account for under half, and no reason is known for the remainder. This sample is represented by 150,000 to 200,000 clones; more than 80% of them were singletons. The ten largest clonotypes hold approximately 11% of the sample. Sequencing was done on a sample of peripheral blood. The receptors shown here come from a woman aged 40 to 49 with COVID-19, enrolled during active disease.

This clone was seen just once. V and J are TRBV28 and TRBJ2-1; a weak D match, TRBD2 (5 bases). Trimming took 4 bases from V and 4 from J, leaving 11 bases between them. Germline CDR1 MDHEN, CDR2 SYDVKM. This CDR3 is built from 14 residues. CDR3 sequence reads: CASSSSGLYNEQFF. Written as DNA, the CDR3 is TGTGCCAGCAGTTCCAGCGGCCTTTACAATGAGCAGTTCTTC.

The V and J genes are TRBV7-9 and TRBJ1-1, with TRBD1 matching over 8 bases. The CDR3 is made up of 14 amino acids. Germline loops: CDR1 SEHNR, CDR2 FQNEAQ (reference sequence). The junction had 4 bases not matched to a gene; V was cut back by 4 bases and J by 3 bases. The CDR3 DNA sequence: TGTGCCAGCAGCTATTACAGGGGGGACACTGAAGCTTTCTTT. It encodes CASSYYRGDTEAFF.

This sequence joins TRBV9 and TRBJ2-1; the match to TRBD2 covers 11 bases. The V and J ends lost 2 bases and 5 bases, in that order; junction bases with no gene match: 6. The CDR3 sequence is 16 residues long. From germline, CDR1 is SGDLS and CDR2 YYNGEE. CDR3 sequence (DNA): TGTGCCAGCAGCGTTAGCGGGGGGGCAAGAAACAATGAGCAGTTCTTC. Amino acids: CASSVSGGARNNEQFF.

The sample holds a few counts of this clone. The V gene is TRBV6-4, the J gene TRBJ1-6; D may be TRBD1 (5 bases). The length of the CDR3 is 13 residues. V was clipped by 5 bases and J by 5 bases, with 7 bases between them. From germline, CDR1 is MRHNA and CDR2 SNTAGT. The CDR3 DNA sequence: TGTGCCAGCAGTCAGGGAAATAATTCACCCCTCCACTTT. It specifies CASSQGNNSPLHF.

The chain links TRBV5-6 to TRBJ1-6; no firm D call. The V gene's germline CDR1 is SGHDT and CDR2 YYEEEE. V was cut by 2 bases and J by 0 bases, with 6 bases left in between. CDR3 length equals 15 residues. CDR3 DNA: TGTGCCAGCAGCTTTGCGAGCTCCTATAATTCACCCCTCCACTTT. As protein: CASSFASSYNSPLHF.

The chain recombines TRBV5-1 with TRBJ1-6; 9 bases are shared with TRBD1. Germline assignment: CDR1 SGHRS and CDR2 YFSETQ. V lost 3 bases, J lost 7 bases, and 5 bases stayed unmatched. This CDR3 has 15 amino acids. CDR3 coding DNA: TGCGCCAGCAGCTGGGGACAGGGATTAAATTCACCCCTCCACTTT. It specifies CASSWGQGLNSPLHF.

The chain carries TRBV7-9 and TRBJ2-1; tentative D call: TRBD1 (6 bases). Trimming removed 2 bases from V and 9 bases from J, with 14 bases in between. Germline V gene lookup returns CDR1 SEHNR and CDR2 FQNEAQ (reference sequence). The CDR3 totals 14 residues. The CDR3 sequence: CASSLQGLVTEQFF. Written as DNA, the CDR3 is TGTGCCAGCAGCTTACAGGGGCTGGTGACTGAGCAGTTCTTC.

The chain carries TRBV18 and TRBJ2-3, with 9 bases aligning to TRBD1. Trimming at V came to 5 bases and at J to 4 bases, leaving 4 bases not matched to a gene. The CDR3 loop spans 14 amino acids. Germline-derived CDR1 and CDR2 are KGHSH and LQKENI. This CDR3 is CASSRRTGADTQYF. DNA of the CDR3: TGTGCCAGCTCAAGGAGGACAGGGGCAGATACGCAGTATTTT.

This chain links TRBV6-5 with TRBJ1-1, with D possibly matching TRBD1 (6 bases). V was trimmed by 2 bases and J by 7 bases, leaving 17 bases between them. Per germline, CDR1 MNHEY and CDR2 SVGAGI. This CDR3 is 15 amino acids long. The CDR3 bases are TGTGCCAGCAGTTACCTGAGAGGGGGTAGTAGTGAAGCTTTCTTT. Its protein is CASSYLRGGSSEAFF.

This clone was observed a few times. The chain joins TRBV7-8 to TRBJ1-5; D not resolved. The V gene's germline CDR1 is SGHVS and CDR2 FQNEAQ. Trimming left V 0 bases short and J 0 bases short, with 9 bases between. The CDR3 is 16 residues long. CDR3 sequence (DNA): TGTGCCAGCAGCTTAGCGGGAGTTACTAGCAATCAGCCCCAGCATTTT. Translation: CASSLAGVTSNQPQHF.

This clone was detected only once. The rearrangement uses TRBV6-4 and TRBJ2-2; TRBD2 is a possible D gene (5 bases). Trimming took 0 bases from V and 5 from J, leaving 10 bases between them. The CDR3 is 15 amino acids. Germline V gene lookup returns CDR1 MRHNA and CDR2 SNTAGT. The DNA of the CDR3 is TGTGCCAGCAGTGACTCGAGTCGAGGGACCGGGGAGCTGTTTTTT. Translating gives CASSDSSRGTGELFF.